These 3 T cell receptor beta chains originate from one sample sequenced in a study of early stage breast cancer tumors. TCRdb's copy holds only in-frame clones and misses some; the assay was immunoSEQ multiplex PCR. The table shows about 58,000 clones, with 60% to 85% occurring only once. The sample taken for sequencing was blood. The receptors were sampled from a person under 45 with breast cancer.

This clone has just a few counts. This chain joins TRBV15 and TRBJ1-1; unclear D gene. This CDR3 contains 15 residues. Germline V gene data show CDR1 as LNHNV and CDR2 as YYDKDF (reference sequence). Trimming shortened V by 0 bases and J by 1 base, and 9 bases separated the two germline ends. In DNA, the CDR3 is TGTGCCACCAGCAGAGATTCCTGGGGGAACACTGAAGCTTTCTTT. Translating gives CATSRDSWGNTEAFF.

The chain recombines TRBV9 with TRBJ2-3, with 9 positions matching TRBD2. The CDR3 extends over 15 amino acids. The V gene's germline CDR1 is SGDLS and CDR2 YYNGEE. With 6 bases clipped from V and 2 bases from J, the junction kept 7 bases outside the gene matches. CDR3 sequence: CASTPTSGNTDTQYF. The CDR3 region has the DNA TGTGCCAGCACCCCGACTAGCGGAAACACAGATACGCAGTATTTT.

This chain uses TRBV7-9 with TRBJ2-4; 9 bases agree with TRBD1. V shed 5 bases and J 12 bases; nucleotides not matched to a gene: 8. The CDR3 runs to 13 residues. The germline V gene has CDR1 SEHNR and CDR2 FQNEAQ (reference sequence). This CDR3 reads CASSAMTGGNQYF. CDR3 nucleotide sequence: TGTGCCAGCAGCGCAATGACAGGGGGAAATCAGTACTTC.